Listed below are T cell receptor beta chains from one sample, sequenced in a study of blood T cell repertoires in COVID-19. Sequencing used immunoSEQ multiplex PCR; TCRdb keeps in-frame clones, though not all of them. The table lists fewer than 350,000 clones, 70% to 90% of them singletons. The sample taken for sequencing was PBMCs or T cells enriched from blood (not recorded which). These receptors all stem from a woman in her forties who had recovered from COVID-19. Both conserved end residues are trimmed from each CDR3. A clone size is listed for some rows: how often the clone was seen (once, few, many), or a class if it is expanded.

v_call clone_size cdr3_aa
TRBV5-4 few ASSLGQNYGYT
TRBV28 . ASSSTGTAPNYGYT
TRBV19 many ASSPGTANSPLH
TRBV19 . ASSTDRGIGSTGELF
TRBV5-4 . ASSLASAGYTGELF
TRBV12-3/TRBV12-4 . ASSPRVTEAF
TRBV29-1 . SSRVSTGFNEQF
TRBV28 . ASREGGSHEKLF
TRBV29-1 . SVLGLGTDTQY
TRBV5-8 . ASSLRSEAF
TRBV2 . VSRGTDRGYNEQF
TRBV9 . ASSPTVRSGANVLT
TRBV7-3 . ASSISGGASGANVLT
TRBV5-8 . ASAPGLAGPASLYEQY
TRBV21-1 . ASSKVYGQGVFLAKNIQY
TRBV28 . ASTIDGTGVNEQY
TRBV7-9 . ASSLVSGQF
TRBV29-1 few STGTGWNQPQH
TRBV10-1 once ASSEAGALFNEQF
TRBV7-8 . ASRFMNTEAF
TRBV10-3 . ATQPGLAGVADTQY
TRBV25-1 . ASSEFGQASGNTIY
TRBV2 . ASSGTGQGIMEQF
TRBV6-5 once ASSRVGAADTQY
TRBV24-1 . ATSVPSGTGETQY
TRBV20-1 . SASPQEVGGYT
TRBV28 . ASSPGQGAGSGYT
TRBV7-8 . ASSRITLWTSGTYNEQF